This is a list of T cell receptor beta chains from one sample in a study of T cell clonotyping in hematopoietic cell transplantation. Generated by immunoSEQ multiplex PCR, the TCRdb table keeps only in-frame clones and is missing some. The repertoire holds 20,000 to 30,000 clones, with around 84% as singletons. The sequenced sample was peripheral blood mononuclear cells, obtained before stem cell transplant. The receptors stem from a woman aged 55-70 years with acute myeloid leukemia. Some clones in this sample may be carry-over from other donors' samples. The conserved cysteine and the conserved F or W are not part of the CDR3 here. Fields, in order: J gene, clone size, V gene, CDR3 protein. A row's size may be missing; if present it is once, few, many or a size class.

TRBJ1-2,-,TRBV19,ASSIDLGSGLRYGYT
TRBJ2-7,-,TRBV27,ASSLSVQGPGYEQY
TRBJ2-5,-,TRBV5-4,ASSTGQGQTQY
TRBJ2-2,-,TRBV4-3,ASSQVGGAGTGELF
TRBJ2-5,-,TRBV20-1,SASVREY
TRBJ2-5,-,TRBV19,ASSIPSQGAGETQY
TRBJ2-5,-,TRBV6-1,ASSLTGVGETQY
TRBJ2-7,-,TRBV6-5,ASSRTGSTYEQY
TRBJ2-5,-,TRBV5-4,ASSGHGETQY
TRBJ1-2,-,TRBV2,ASSPRTVNYGYT
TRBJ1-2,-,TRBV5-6,ASSLDRAFPGYT
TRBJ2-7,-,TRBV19,ASSIAGPGPYEQY
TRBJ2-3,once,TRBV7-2,ASSFGSRTDTQY
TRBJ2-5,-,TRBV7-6,ASRGGETQY
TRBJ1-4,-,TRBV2,ASRRGSQGARANEKLF
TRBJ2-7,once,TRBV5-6,ASSSSGTGVNEQY
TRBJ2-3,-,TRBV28,ASSLNRVARHHTDTQY
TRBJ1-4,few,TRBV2,ASSEGGEAKLF
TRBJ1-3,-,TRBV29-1,SVDRGGNTIY
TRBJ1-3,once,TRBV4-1,ASSQGWQGIAGNTIY
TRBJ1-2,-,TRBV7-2,ASSPRAGGYT
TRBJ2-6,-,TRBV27,ASSFFQAGANVLT